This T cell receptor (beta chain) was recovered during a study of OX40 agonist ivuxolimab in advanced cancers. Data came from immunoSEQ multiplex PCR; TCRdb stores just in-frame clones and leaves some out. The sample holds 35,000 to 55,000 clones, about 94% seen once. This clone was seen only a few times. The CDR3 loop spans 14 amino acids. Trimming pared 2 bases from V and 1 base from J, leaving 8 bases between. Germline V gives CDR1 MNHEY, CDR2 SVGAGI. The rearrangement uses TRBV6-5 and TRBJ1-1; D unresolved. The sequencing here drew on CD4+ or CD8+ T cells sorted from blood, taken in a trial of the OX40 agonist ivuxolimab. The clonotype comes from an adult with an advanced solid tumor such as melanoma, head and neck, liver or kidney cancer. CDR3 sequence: CASSYELTNTEAFF. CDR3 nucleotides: TGTGCCAGCAGTTACGAACTTACGAACACTGAAGCTTTCTTT.